This T cell receptor (beta chain) was identified during a study of control samples from healthy donors and cancer patients. The germline V gene has CDR1 DFQATT and CDR2 SNEGSKA (reference sequence). This CDR3 contains 11 residues. V gave up 1 base and J gave up 4 bases, with 4 bases separating them. This table comes from immunoSEQ multiplex PCR, and its TCRdb copy is limited to in-frame clones, with some not included. The repertoire includes some 160,000 clones, roughly 90% of them detected once, and about 0.73% sits in the top ten. The chain recombines TRBV20-1 with TRBJ2-5; D gene uncertain. Sequencing used blood. This TCR was recovered from a woman in her twenties or thirties in good health. The CDR3 nucleotides read TGCAGTGCTAGAGCCTCAGAGACCCAGTACTTC. Translated, it gives CSARASETQYF.